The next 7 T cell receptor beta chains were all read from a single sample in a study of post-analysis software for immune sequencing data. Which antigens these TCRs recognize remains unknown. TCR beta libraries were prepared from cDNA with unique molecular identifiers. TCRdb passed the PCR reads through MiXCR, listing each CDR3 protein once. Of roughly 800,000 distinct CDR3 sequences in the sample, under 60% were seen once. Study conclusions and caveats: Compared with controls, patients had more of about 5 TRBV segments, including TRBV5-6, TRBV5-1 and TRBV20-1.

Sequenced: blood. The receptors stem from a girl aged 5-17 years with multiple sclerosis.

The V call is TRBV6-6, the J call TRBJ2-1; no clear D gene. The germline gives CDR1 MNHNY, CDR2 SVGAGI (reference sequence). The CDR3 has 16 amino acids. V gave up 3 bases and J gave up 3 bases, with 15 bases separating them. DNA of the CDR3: TGTGCCAGCAGTTATTTCCCACCAGGCATCTACAATGAGCAGTTCTTC. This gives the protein CASSYFPPGIYNEQFF.

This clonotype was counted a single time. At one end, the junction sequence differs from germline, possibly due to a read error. The CDR3 sequence is CASSYGGNPDTRYF. CDR3 DNA sequence: TGTGCCAGCAGTTACGGCGGGAACCCAGATACGCGGTATTTT. This chain connects TRBV6-6 to TRBJ2-3, with D perhaps matching TRBD2 (6 bases). This CDR3 comprises 14 residues. Per the germline V gene, CDR1 is MNHNY and CDR2 is SVGAGI (reference sequence).

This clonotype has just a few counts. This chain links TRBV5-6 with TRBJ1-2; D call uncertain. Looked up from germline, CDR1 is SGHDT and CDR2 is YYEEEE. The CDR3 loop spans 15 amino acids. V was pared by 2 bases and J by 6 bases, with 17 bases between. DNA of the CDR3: TGTGCCAGCAGCTTCCACGGGCGTACAACGGATGGCTACACCTTC. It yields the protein CASSFHGRTTDGYTF.

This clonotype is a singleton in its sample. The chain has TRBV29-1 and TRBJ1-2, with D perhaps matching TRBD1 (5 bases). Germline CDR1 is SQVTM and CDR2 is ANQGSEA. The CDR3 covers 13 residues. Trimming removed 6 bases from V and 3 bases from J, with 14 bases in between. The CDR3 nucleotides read TGCAGCGTGAACGGGGGGAGCTACTATGGCTACACCTTC. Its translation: CSVNGGSYYGYTF.

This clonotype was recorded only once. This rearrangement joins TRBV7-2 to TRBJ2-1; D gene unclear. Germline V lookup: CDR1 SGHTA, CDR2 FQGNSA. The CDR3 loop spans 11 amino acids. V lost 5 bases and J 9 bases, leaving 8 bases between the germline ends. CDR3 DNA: TGTGCCAGCAGCGCCAGGTTTGAGCAGTTCTTC. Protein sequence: CASSARFEQFF. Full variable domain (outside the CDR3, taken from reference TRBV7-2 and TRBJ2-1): GAGVSQSPSNKVTEKGKDVELRCDPISGHTALYWYRQSLGQGLEFLIYFQGNSAPDKSGLPSDRFSAERTGGSVSTLTIQRTQQEDSAVYLCASSARFEQFFGPGTRLTVL.

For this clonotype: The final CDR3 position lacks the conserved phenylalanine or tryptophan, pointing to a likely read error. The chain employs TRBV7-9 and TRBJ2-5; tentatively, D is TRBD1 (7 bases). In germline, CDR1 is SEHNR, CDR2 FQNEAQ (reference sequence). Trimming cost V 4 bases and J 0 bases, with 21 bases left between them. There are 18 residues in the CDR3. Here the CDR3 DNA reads TGTGCCAGCAGCTATTCCCTGTTAGCGGACAGGCACCAAGAGACCCAGTACTAC. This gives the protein CASSYSLLADRHQETQYY.

CDR3 residues: CASAPGASSGANVLTF. CDR3 DNA: TGTGCTAGTGCCCCCGGGGCAAGCTCTGGGGCCAACGTCCTGACTTTC. The genes are TRBV12-5 and TRBJ2-6; D may match TRBD1 or TRBD2 (5 bases each). The CDR3 is 16 residues long. Per the germline V gene, CDR1 is LGHNT and CDR2 is FRNRAP. The V end was cut by 7 bases, the J end by 0 bases, with 13 bases between.